This TCR beta chain comes out of a study of Graves' ophthalmopathy and Graves' hyperthyroidism. Broader study findings: Progression of ophthalmopathy was predicted by the model with around 70% sensitivity and just over 72% specificity.

Comments on this clonotype: Its specificity is not known.

Per the germline V gene, CDR1 is ENHRY and CDR2 is SYGVKD. CDR3 length equals 12 residues. With 5 bases removed from V and 6 bases from J, the gap between germline ends came to 10 bases. Beta-chain TCR CDR3 regions were amplified from RNA transcripts. HTBI-primed RT-PCR formed the first round, and a multiplex PCR formed the second. Via MiXCR, TCRdb re-called the multiplex PCR reads, giving one row per CDR3 protein. Of about 740,000 distinct CDR3 sequences in the sample, around 40% were seen once. Clinical symptoms, serum thyroxine, TRAb, thyroid ultrasound and orbital computed tomography formed the basis of diagnosis.

The sample comprised peripheral blood. The TCR originated in an adult man with Graves' ophthalmopathy. J is TRBJ1-1 and V is TRBV10-3; D perhaps matches TRBD1 (6 bases). The DNA for the CDR3 is TGTGCCATCAGTTACGGGGGGCCTGAAGCTTTCTTT. This sequence encodes CAISYGGPEAFF.